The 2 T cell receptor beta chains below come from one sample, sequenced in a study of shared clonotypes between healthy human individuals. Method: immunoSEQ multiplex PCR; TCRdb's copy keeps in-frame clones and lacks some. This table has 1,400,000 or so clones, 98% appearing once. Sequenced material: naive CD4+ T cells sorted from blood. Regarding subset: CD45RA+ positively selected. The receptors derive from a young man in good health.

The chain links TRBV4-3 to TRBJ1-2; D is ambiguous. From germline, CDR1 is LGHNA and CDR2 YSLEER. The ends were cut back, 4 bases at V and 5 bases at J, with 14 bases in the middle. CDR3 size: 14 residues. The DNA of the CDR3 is TGCGCCAGCAGCCCCGTAGAATTACCTTATGGCTACACCTTC. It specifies CASSPVELPYGYTF.

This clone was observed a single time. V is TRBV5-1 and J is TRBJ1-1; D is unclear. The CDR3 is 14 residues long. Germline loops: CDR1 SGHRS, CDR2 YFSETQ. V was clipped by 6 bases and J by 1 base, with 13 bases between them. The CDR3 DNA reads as TGCGCCAGCACTCGTGCTGGGGAGAACACTGAAGCTTTCTTT. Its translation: CASTRAGENTEAFF.